The clone carrying this T cell receptor beta chain was counted at least ten times. This CDR3 region has 16 residues. Germline-derived CDR1 and CDR2 are LGHNA and YSLEER. V was cut by 1 base and J by 4 bases, with 16 bases left in between. This sample stems from a study of early T cells in non-severe SARS-CoV-2 infection. TCRdb ran MiXCR on the 5' RACE reads and lists one entry per CDR3 protein. The repertoire includes under 70,000 distinct CDR3 sequences, 4.9% of them detected once, and 4.9% sits in the top ten. The sequencing sample was made of whole blood. This clonotype was sampled from an adult who was a healthcare worker with PCR-confirmed SARS-CoV-2 infection or an uninfected control (not recorded which). V usage is TRBV4-3 and J usage is TRBJ1-2; no reliable D call. The DNA for the CDR3 is TGCGCCAGCAGCCAAGGCGTATCTTCGGTCACCTATGGCTACACCTTC. It codes for CASSQGVSSVTYGYTF.